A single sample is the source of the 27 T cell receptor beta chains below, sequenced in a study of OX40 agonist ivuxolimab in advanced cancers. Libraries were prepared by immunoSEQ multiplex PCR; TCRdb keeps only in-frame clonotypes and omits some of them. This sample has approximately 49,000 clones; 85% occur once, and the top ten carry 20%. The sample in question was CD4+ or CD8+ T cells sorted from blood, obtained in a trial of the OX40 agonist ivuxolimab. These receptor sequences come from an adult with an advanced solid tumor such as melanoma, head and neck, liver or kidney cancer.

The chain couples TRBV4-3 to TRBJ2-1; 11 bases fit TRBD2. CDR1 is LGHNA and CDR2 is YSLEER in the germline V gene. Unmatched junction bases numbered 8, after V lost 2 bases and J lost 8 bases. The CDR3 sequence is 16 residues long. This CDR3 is CASSQFLSGGDYEQFF. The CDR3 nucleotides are TGCGCCAGCAGCCAATTTCTTAGCGGGGGGGACTATGAGCAGTTCTTC.

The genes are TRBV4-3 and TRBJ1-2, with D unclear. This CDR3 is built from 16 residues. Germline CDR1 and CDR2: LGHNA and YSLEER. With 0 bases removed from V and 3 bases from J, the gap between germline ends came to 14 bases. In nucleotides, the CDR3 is TGCGCCAGCAGCCAAGAATTTGGGCAGGCGGACTATGGCTACACCTTC. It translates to CASSQEFGQADYGYTF.

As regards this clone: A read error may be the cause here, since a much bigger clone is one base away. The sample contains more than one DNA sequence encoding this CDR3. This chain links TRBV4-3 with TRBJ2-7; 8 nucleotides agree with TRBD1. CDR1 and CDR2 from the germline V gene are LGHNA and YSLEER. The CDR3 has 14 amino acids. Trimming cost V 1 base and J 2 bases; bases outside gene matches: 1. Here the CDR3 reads CASSQGTGTYEQYF. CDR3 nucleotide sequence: TGCGCCAGCAGCCAAGGGACAGGGACCTACGAGCAGTACTTC.

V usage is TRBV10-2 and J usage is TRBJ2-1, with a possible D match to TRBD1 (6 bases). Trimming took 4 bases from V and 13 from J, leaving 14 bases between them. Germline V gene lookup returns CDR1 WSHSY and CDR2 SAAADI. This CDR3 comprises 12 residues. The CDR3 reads CASSVQTGKQFF. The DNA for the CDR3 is TGCGCCAGCAGTGTGCAAACAGGGAAACAGTTCTTC.

This chain's CDR3 is CASSELRWTDYEQYF. The DNA for the CDR3 is TGTGCCAGCAGCGAGTTACGTTGGACCGACTACGAGCAGTACTTC. The V call is TRBV6-1, the J call TRBJ2-7; unclear D gene. Germline V gene lookup returns CDR1 MNHNS and CDR2 SASEGT. The CDR3 is 15 residues long. V gave up 6 bases and J gave up 3 bases, with 18 bases separating them.

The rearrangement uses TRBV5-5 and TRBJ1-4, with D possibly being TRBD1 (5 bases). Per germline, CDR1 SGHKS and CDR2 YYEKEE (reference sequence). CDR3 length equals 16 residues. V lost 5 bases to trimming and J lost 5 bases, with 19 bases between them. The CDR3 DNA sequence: TGTGCCAGCAGAGATCCGGAAACAGGCCTAAATGAAAAACTGTTTTTT. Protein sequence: CASRDPETGLNEKLFF.

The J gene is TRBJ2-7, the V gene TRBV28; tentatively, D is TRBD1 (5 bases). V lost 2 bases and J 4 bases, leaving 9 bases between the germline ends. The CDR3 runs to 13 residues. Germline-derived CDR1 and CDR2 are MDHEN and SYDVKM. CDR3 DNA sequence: TGTGCCAGCAGTTTAAACAGGCGGTACGAGCAGTACGTC. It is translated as CASSLNRRYEQYV.

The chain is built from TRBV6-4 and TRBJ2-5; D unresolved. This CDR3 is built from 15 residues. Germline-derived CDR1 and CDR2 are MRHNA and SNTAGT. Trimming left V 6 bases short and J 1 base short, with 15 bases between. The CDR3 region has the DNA TGTGCCAGCAGGAGAGCAAAACGGGTCCAAGAGACCCAGTACTTC. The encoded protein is CASRRAKRVQETQYF.

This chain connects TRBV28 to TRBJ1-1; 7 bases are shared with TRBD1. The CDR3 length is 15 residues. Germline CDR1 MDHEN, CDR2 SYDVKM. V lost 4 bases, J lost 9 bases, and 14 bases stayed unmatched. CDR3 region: CASSSIQGPGAKAFF. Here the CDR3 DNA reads TGTGCCAGCAGTTCGATACAGGGGCCGGGAGCCAAAGCTTTCTTT.

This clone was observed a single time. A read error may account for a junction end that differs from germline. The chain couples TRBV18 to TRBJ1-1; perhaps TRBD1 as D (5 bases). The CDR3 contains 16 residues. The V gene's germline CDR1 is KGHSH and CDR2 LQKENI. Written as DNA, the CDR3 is TGTGTCAGCTCACCACCATGGGCAGGGATGAACACTGAAGCTTTCTTT. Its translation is CVSSPPWAGMNTEAFF.

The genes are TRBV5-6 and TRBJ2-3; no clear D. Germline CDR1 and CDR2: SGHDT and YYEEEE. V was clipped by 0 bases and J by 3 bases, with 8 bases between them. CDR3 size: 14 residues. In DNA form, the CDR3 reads TGTGCCAGCAGCTTGGTTGTAAAAACAGATACGCAGTATTTT. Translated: CASSLVVKTDTQYF. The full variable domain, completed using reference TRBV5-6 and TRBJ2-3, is DAGVTQSPTHLIKTRGQQVTLRCSPKSGHDTVSWYQQALGQGPQFIFQYYEEEERQRGNFPDRFSGHQFPNYSSELNVNALLLGDSALYLCASSLVVKTDTQYFGPGTRLTVL.

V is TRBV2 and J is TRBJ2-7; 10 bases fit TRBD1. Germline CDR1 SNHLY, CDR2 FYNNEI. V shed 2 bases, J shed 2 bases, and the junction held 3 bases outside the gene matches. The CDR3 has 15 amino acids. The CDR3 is CASSEPGQGAYEQYV. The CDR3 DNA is TGTGCCAGCAGTGAACCCGGACAGGGGGCCTACGAGCAGTACGTC.

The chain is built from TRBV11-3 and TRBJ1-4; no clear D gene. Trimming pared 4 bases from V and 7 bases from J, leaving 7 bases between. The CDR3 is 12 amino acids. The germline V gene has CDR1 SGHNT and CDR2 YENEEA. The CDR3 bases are TGTGCCAGCAGCTCAGTGTCTGAAAAACTGTTTTTT. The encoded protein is CASSSVSEKLFF. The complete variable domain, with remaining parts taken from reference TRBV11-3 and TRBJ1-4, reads EAGVVQSPRYKIIEKKQPVAFWCNPISGHNTLYWYLQNLGQGPELLIRYENEEAVDDSQLPKDRFSAERLKGVDSTLKIQPAELGDSAVYLCASSSVSEKLFFGSGTQLSVL.

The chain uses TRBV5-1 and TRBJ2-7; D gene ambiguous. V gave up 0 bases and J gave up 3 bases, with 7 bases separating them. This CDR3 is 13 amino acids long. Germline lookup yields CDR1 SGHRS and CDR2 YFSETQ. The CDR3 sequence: CASSLALGYEQYV. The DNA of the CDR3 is TGCGCCAGCAGCTTGGCTCTGGGCTACGAGCAGTACGTC.

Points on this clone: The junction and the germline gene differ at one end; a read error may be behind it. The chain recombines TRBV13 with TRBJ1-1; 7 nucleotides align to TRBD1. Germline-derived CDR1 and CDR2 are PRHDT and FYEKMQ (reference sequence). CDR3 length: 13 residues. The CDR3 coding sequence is TGTGCCAGCAGCCTAGGGACAGTTTCTGAAGCTTTCTTT. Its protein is CASSLGTVSEAFF.

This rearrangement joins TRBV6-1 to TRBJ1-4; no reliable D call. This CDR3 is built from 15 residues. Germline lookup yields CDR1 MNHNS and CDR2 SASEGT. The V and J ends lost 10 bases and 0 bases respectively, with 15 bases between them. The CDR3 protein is CATLSDGATNEKLFF. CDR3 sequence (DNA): TGTGCCACCCTCTCCGACGGTGCAACTAATGAAAAACTGTTTTTT.

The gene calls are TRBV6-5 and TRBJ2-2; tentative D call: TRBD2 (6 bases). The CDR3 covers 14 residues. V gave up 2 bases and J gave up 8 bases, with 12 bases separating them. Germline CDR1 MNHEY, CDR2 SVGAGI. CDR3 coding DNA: TGTGCCAGCAGTTACGGGCGGGAAACAGGGGAGCTGTTTTTT. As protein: CASSYGRETGELFF.

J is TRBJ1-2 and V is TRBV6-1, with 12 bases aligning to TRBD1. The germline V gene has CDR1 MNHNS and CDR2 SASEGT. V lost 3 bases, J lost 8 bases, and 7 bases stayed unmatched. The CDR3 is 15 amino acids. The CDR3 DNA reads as TGTGCCAGCAGTGATTCCGGGACAGGGGGCGGAGGCTACACCTTC. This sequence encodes CASSDSGTGGGGYTF.

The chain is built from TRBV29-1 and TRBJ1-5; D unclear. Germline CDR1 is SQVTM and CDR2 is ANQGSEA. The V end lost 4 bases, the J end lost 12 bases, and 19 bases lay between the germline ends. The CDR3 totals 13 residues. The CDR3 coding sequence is TGCAGCGTTGTTCTCCTCGGCGGGTCAGTCCAGCATTTT. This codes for CSVVLLGGSVQHF.

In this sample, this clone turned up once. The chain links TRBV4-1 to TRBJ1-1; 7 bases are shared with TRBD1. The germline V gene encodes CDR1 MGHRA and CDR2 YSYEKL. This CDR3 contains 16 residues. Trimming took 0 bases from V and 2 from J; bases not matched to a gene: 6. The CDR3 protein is CASSQEPGTVNTEAFF. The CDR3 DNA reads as TGCGCCAGCAGCCAAGAGCCCGGGACAGTAAACACTGAAGCTTTCTTT.

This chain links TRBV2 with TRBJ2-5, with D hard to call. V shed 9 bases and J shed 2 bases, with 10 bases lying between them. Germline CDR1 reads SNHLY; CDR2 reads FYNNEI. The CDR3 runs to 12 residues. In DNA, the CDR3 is TGTGCCAGTTTCCTGGGTCAAGAGACCCAGTACTTC. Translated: CASFLGQETQYF. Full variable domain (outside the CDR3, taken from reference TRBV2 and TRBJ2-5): EPEVTQTPSHQVTQMGQEVILRCVPISNHLYFYWYRQILGQKVEFLVSFYNNEISEKSEIFDDQFSVERPDGSNFTLKIRSTKLEDSAMYFCASFLGQETQYFGPGTRLLVL.

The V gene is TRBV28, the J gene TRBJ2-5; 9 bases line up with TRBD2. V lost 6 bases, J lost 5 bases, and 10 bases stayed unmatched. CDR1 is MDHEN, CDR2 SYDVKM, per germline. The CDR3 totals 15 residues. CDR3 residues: CASSSPGLAFETQYF. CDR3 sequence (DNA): TGTGCCAGCAGCTCACCGGGACTAGCTTTTGAGACCCAGTACTTC.

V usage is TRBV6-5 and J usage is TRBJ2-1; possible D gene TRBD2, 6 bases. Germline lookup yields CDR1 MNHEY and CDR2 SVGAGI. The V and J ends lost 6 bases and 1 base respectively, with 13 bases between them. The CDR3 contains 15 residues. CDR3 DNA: TGTGCCAGCAGCCTGCTGGGGGGTTCCTACAATGAGCAGTTCTTC. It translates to CASSLLGGSYNEQFF.

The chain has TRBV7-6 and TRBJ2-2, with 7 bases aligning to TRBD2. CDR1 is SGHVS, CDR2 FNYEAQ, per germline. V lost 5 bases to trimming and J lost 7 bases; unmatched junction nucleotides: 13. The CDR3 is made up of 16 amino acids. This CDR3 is CASSPVEEAGFGELFF. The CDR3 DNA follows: TGTGCCAGCAGCCCCGTGGAGGAAGCGGGGTTCGGGGAGCTGTTTTTT.

The CDR3 loop reads CASSHTRQGNETQYF. The DNA of the CDR3 is TGTGCCAGCAGCCACACTAGACAGGGAAATGAGACCCAGTACTTC. J is TRBJ2-5 and V is TRBV7-6; 7 bases agree with TRBD1. This CDR3 comprises 15 residues. Trimming cost V 5 bases and J 5 bases; bases outside gene matches: 11. Germline V gives CDR1 SGHVS, CDR2 FNYEAQ.

Here the CDR3 reads CASSLGLATGELFF. The CDR3 DNA is TGTGCCAGCAGCCTCGGACTAGCGACCGGGGAGCTGTTTTTT. The rearrangement links TRBV9 to TRBJ2-2; TRBD2 aligns across 9 bases. Germline CDR1 SGDLS, CDR2 YYNGEE. V lost 4 bases to trimming and J lost 5 bases; unmatched junction nucleotides: 3. This CDR3 contains 14 residues. The entire variable domain, with the rest obtained from reference TRBV9 and TRBJ2-2, is as follows: DSGVTQTPKHLITATGQRVTLRCSPRSGDLSVYWYQQSLDQGLQFLIQYYNGEERAKGNILERFSAQQFPDLHSELNLSSLELGDSALYFCASSLGLATGELFFGEGSRLTVL.

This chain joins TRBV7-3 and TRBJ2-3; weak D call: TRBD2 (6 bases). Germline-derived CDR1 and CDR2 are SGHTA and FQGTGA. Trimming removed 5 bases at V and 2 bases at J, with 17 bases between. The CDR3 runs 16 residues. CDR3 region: CASSPTMGLLTDTQYF. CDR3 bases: TGTGCCAGCAGCCCAACGATGGGACTGCTCACAGATACGCAGTATTTT.